The clone carrying this T cell receptor beta chain was seen a few times. Its specificity is unknown. The data derive from a study of regulatory T cells in long-lasting Graves disease. The study, taken as a whole, reports: Persistent Graves' disease cases displayed lower TCR diversity than newly diagnosed ones. Only peripheral blood was studied, not thyroid tissue.

Germline V gives CDR1 SEHNR, CDR2 FQNEAQ (reference sequence). The V end lost 1 base, the J end lost 7 bases, and 13 bases lay between the germline ends. This CDR3 is built from 14 residues. Noted time point: newly diagnosed GD, antithyroid drugs for less than 3 months. The TCR library used RNA extracted from PBMCs. Construction of TCR beta libraries relied on iRepertoire HTBI primers and on Arm-PCR targeting CDR3 regions. TCRdb called the multiplex PCR reads again in MiXCR, with one record for every CDR3 protein. The data show about 560,000 distinct CDR3 sequences, about 16% seen once. These data also formed part of another study, on T cells in Graves' hyperthyroidism and ophthalmopathy. As that report states: The HTBI primer set drove a first-round RT-PCR of the TCR CDR3. Most thyroid clonotypes expanded above 0.001 appeared in blood too.

The sequence was collected from a man aged 18 to 30 with Graves disease. The genes are TRBV7-9 and TRBJ1-2; D is uncertain. The sample consisted of peripheral blood mononuclear cells (PBMCs), taken at new diagnosis, from a patient treated with antithyroid drugs. Here the CDR3 reads CASSLDLRVGGYTF. CDR3 in DNA: TGTGCCAGCAGCTTAGATTTACGTGTTGGTGGCTACACCTTC. Complete variable domain (other parts from reference TRBV7-9 and TRBJ1-2): DTGVSQNPRHKITKRGQNVTFRCDPISEHNRLYWYRQTLGQGPEFLTYFQNEAQLEKSRLLSDRFSAERPKGSFSTLEIQRTEQGDSAMYLCASSLDLRVGGYTFGSGTRLTVV.